This T cell receptor beta chain was sequenced during a study of Ad26.COV2.S vaccination and SARS-CoV-2 variants. Germline CDR1 SGHRS, CDR2 YFSETQ. V lost 5 bases, J lost 4 bases, and 12 bases lay in between. This CDR3 has 13 residues. Treatment reported: 15 to 20 received Ad26.COV2.S at low or high dose, single or two shots; roughly five received placebo; per-sample allocation not given. Sampling happened 63 days after the first vaccine or placebo injection. Profiling relied on immunoSEQ multiplex PCR, and the TCRdb table lists in-frame clones only, not all of them. Of more than 400,000 clones listed, about 90% are singletons.

The V and J genes are TRBV5-1 and TRBJ1-2, with D possibly being TRBD1 (6 bases). This TCR came from a person aged 18 to 65 who received the Ad26.COV2.S COVID-19 vaccine or a placebo. This sample comprised peripheral blood, obtained in a trial of Ad26.COV2.S vaccine versus placebo. For the CDR3, the DNA is TGCGCCAGCAGTTCATCGGGGGCCTATGGCTACACCTTC. It encodes CASSSSGAYGYTF.